The 8 T cell receptor beta chains reported below all come from one sample, sequenced in a study of CD8 T cells in ankylosing spondylitis. TCRdb processed the 5' RACE reads anew with MiXCR; each CDR3 protein has one entry. Of tens of thousands of distinct CDR3 sequences listed, around 25% are singletons. Sample: blood, either unsorted or a sorted T cell fraction (not recorded which). All receptors come from a male donor with ankylosing spondylitis or in good health (not recorded which).

The rearrangement uses TRBV5-1 and TRBJ1-1; D is unclear. This CDR3 spans 14 amino acids. CDR1 is SGHRS, CDR2 YFSETQ, per germline. The V and J ends lost 4 bases and 1 base respectively, with 11 bases between them. CDR3 loop: CASSLINRNTEAFF. The CDR3, as DNA: TGCGCCAGCAGCCTAATAAACAGGAACACTGAAGCTTTCTTT.

The V gene is TRBV2, the J gene TRBJ1-2; D is perhaps TRBD1 (5 bases). Germline V gene sequence: CDR1 SNHLY, CDR2 FYNNEI. V lost 10 bases, J lost 4 bases, and 13 bases lay in between. The CDR3 consists of 12 residues. The CDR3 region has the DNA TGTGCCACCCTGACAGATTTCTATGGCTACACCTTC. Translation: CATLTDFYGYTF. The full variable domain, completed using reference TRBV2 and TRBJ1-2, is EPEVTQTPSHQVTQMGQEVILRCVPISNHLYFYWYRQILGQKVEFLVSFYNNEISEKSEIFDDQFSVERPDGSNFTLKIRSTKLEDSAMYFCATLTDFYGYTFGSGTRLTVV.

This clonotype was observed a few times. This sequence joins TRBV5-1 and TRBJ1-2; D is unresolved. The CDR3 loop spans 14 amino acids. The germline gives CDR1 SGHRS, CDR2 YFSETQ. V was clipped by 2 bases and J by 4 bases, with 12 bases between them. CDR3 sequence (DNA): TGCGCCAGCAGCTTATACACCGAGAGCTATGGCTACACCTTC. Its translation: CASSLYTESYGYTF.

This clonotype was counted between two and nine times. This chain uses TRBV7-9 with TRBJ2-1; 7 bases map to TRBD2. Looked up from germline, CDR1 is SEHNR and CDR2 is FQNEAQ (reference sequence). Trimming took 5 bases from V and 6 from J; bases not matched to a gene: 13. This CDR3 contains 16 residues. The CDR3 protein is CASSPKTSLLPNEQFF. The CDR3 DNA reads TGTGCCAGCAGCCCGAAGACTAGCCTTCTGCCCAATGAGCAGTTCTTC.

This clonotype has only a few counts. This chain links TRBV5-1 with TRBJ2-7, with 8 bases matching TRBD1. CDR1 and CDR2 from the germline V gene are SGHRS and YFSETQ. The CDR3 runs 14 residues. The V and J ends lost 1 base and 2 bases, in that order; junction bases with no gene match: 2. CDR3 sequence (DNA): TGCGCCAGCAGCTTGACACAGGGGGCCTACGAGCAGTACTTC. As protein: CASSLTQGAYEQYF.

The chain is built from TRBV12-3 or TRBV12-4 and TRBJ2-7, with 7 bases that match TRBD1. This CDR3 contains 14 residues. V lost 3 bases to trimming and J lost 3 bases; unmatched junction nucleotides: 5. In nucleotides, the CDR3 is TGTGCCAGCAGTTTTTTTCAGGGGGTCTACGAGCAGTACTTC. This gives the protein CASSFFQGVYEQYF.

The rearrangement uses TRBV5-1 and TRBJ2-2; D could derive from TRBD1 or TRBD2 (5 bases each). V lost 4 bases to trimming and J lost 0 bases, with 13 bases between them. The CDR3 is made up of 16 amino acids. Germline V CDR1 and CDR2: SGHRS, YFSETQ. CDR3 region: CASSLNGATNTGELFF. In DNA form, the CDR3 reads TGCGCCAGCAGCCTTAACGGGGCTACGAACACCGGGGAGCTGTTTTTT.

The rearrangement links TRBV5-1 to TRBJ2-7, with 9 bases identical to TRBD1. The CDR3 sequence is 15 residues long. The junction had 5 bases not matched to a gene; V was cut back by 1 base and J by 3 bases. The V gene's germline CDR1 is SGHRS and CDR2 YFSETQ. The CDR3 nucleotides are TGCGCCAGCAGCTTGCCACAGGGGGCCAACTACGAGCAGTACTTC. It specifies CASSLPQGANYEQYF.